This T cell receptor beta chain was identified in a study of human T cells and chemical hapten exposure. This clonotype was picked up many times. Time point specified: patch test 1, 2 weeks after DPC sensitization. Described treatment: therapeutic diphenylcyclopropenone sensitization with weekly scalp DPC. V was trimmed by 3 bases and J by 1 base, leaving 7 bases between them. The V gene's germline CDR1 is SGHAT and CDR2 FQNNGV. This CDR3 region has 13 residues. Original methodology: Sequenced samples showed a median of approximately 100,000 TCRs each, with counts running from approximately 21,000 to 630,000. Using its own MiXCR run on the RACE reads, TCRdb lists one record per CDR3 protein. What appears here as the V and J calls and clone size reflects TCRdb's work, not the paper's. This sample carries approximately 400,000 distinct CDR3 sequences, approximately 5% of them seen once, and the ten largest clones take approximately 2.1%.

Sample: whole blood, taken in connection with sensitization to the hapten diphenylcyclopropenone (DPC). The V and J genes are TRBV11-2 and TRBJ2-7; D not certain. The TCR comes from a woman between 50 and 59 years old with alopecia areata. Some clones in this sample may be carry-over from other donors' samples. CDR3 coding DNA: TGTGCCAGCAGCTTCGGCACGTCCTACGAGCAGTACTTC. Encoded protein: CASSFGTSYEQYF.